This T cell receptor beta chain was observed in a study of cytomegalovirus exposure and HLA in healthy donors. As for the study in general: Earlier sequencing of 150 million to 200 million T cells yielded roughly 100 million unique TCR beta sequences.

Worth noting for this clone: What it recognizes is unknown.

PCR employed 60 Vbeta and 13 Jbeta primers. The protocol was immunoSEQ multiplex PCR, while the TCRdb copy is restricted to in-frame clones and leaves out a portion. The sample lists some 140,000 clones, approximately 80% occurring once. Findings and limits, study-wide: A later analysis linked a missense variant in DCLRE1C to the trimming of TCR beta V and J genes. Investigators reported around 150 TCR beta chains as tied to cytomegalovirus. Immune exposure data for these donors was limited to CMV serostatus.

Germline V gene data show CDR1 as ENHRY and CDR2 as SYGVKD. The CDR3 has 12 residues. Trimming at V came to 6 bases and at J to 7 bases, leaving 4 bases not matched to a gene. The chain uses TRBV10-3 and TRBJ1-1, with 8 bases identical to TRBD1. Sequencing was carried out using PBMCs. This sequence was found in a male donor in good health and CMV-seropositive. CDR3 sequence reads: CAIRPGTGEAFF. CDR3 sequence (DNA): TGTGCCATCAGACCCGGGACAGGTGAAGCTTTCTTT.